This T cell receptor beta chain was recorded in a study of T cells in Graves' hyperthyroidism and ophthalmopathy (dated by TCRdb to about 2019). The study in broad terms: Peripheral blood was sampled at the time of initial diagnosis, prior to any treatment. A discovery cohort of fewer than 110 patients, 43 with Graves' ophthalmopathy and under 60 with stable Graves' hyperthyroidism, was used to find distinguishing TCR V-J signatures. Whether ophthalmopathy could be predicted prospectively was tested in an independent validation cohort made up of roughly 19 hyperthyroidism patients plus 17 patients who later progressed to ophthalmopathy. For training and testing, the 80 to 100 patients in the discovery cohort were randomly divided in a 7:3 ratio. The study also compared thyroid tissue and blood T-cell repertoires from a handful of Graves' hyperthyroidism patients. After blood sampling, hyperthyroidism patients were treated with methimazole at a starting dose of 30 mg daily, and ophthalmopathy patients were treated with high-dose intravenous methylprednisolone. The paper describes TCR Vbeta CDR3 sequencing of about 140 peripheral blood samples, made up of 43 ophthalmopathy patients, 70 to 80 hyperthyroidism patients and 17 progressor patients. Broader findings and caveats from the paper: A 13 V-J signature model separated ophthalmopathy from stable hyperthyroidism, with 87.88% sensitivity and roughly 81% specificity in cross-validation and 80%/75% in testing. No statistical method was used to set the sample size in advance, and investigators knew the group allocation. During validation, the model predicted progression to ophthalmopathy a median of approximately 6.5 months ahead of onset, with almost 71% sensitivity and about 72% specificity. Blood samples also contained most of the expanded thyroid clonotypes (frequency above 0.001), which suggests that blood repertoires may reflect thyroid immune responses.

Amplification of TCR beta CDR3 regions was carried out from RNA transcripts. A first-round RT-PCR of the TCR CDR3 used the HTBI primer set with the Qiagen OneStep RT-PCR kit. A second multiplex PCR round built the libraries, followed by size selection and purification. The libraries were sequenced on an Illumina HiSeq2000 using paired-end 100 bp reads. The study's processing was this. SOAPnuke was used to process the raw data, throwing out any read that contained adapters or uncalled bases, had a mean Phred below 15, or lacked an exact constant-primer or identifier match. COPE v1.2.5 was used to merge high-quality paired reads, and clonotypes were defined as unique nucleotide sequences. MiTCR v1.1 was used to align clonotypes to the IMGT TRBV, TRBD and TRBJ reference segments. Only V-J combinations with frequency above 0.0001, covering approximately 99% of repertoires, were analysed. The TCS score was defined as F50 (clonal expansion) divided by E x V (chaos), with BLOSUM62-based TCRdist calculated between CDR3 peptides within each V-J. Welch's t-statistics and random forest reduced fewer than 600 V-J features to roughly 13, which were used in a naive Bayes classifier (R e1071). The public sequencing data were trimmed at Q25 with fastp and processed into clonotypes with MiXCR by TCRdb, which kept only in-frame beta chains. Each record represents a unique CDR3 protein, reported with the most common genes and DNA among its rows. The V and J calls were determined by TCRdb, not by the authors. In all, the sample holds some 400,000 distinct CDR3 sequences, and 19% of those were seen once. The top ten constitute 3.7% of the sample.

This clonotype was picked up many times. The antigen it binds to is not known. It has no much larger one-base neighbor in the sample; base qualities were not kept. The CDR3 runs 16 amino acids, cysteine and phenylalanine included. Only the CDR3 DNA stays, 48 bases, in frame from base 1. Trimming takes 2 bases off V and 0 bases off J; junction bases not matched to a gene: 4. Via the germline V gene, CDR1 is SGHTA and CDR2 FQGTGA. Graves' hyperthyroidism was defined as stable when no progression to ophthalmopathy occurred over 18 months of follow-up. Hyperthyroidism patients were aged 18 to 65 years and newly diagnosed, with disease duration of less than 2 months. Any patient with an uncontrolled infection, another autoimmune disease, pregnancy or lactation was excluded. Clinical symptoms, serum thyroxine and TRAb, thyroid ultrasound, and orbital computed tomography formed the basis for the diagnoses. PBMCs were isolated from about 9 ml of fresh peripheral blood by Ficoll-Paque density gradient centrifugation. Total RNA was extracted using Trizol reagent, and RNA quality was assessed on an Agilent 2100 Bioanalyzer.

This receptor was identified in a woman aged 18-29 years with Graves' hyperthyroidism. The chain joins TRBV7-3 to TRBJ2-4; 7 bases in the junction line up with TRBD2. Sequenced sample: blood. The DNA sequence reads TGTGCCAGCAGCTTACATGGGGGGGGAGCCAAAAACATTCAGTACTTC. The resulting protein is CASSLHGGGAKNIQYF.